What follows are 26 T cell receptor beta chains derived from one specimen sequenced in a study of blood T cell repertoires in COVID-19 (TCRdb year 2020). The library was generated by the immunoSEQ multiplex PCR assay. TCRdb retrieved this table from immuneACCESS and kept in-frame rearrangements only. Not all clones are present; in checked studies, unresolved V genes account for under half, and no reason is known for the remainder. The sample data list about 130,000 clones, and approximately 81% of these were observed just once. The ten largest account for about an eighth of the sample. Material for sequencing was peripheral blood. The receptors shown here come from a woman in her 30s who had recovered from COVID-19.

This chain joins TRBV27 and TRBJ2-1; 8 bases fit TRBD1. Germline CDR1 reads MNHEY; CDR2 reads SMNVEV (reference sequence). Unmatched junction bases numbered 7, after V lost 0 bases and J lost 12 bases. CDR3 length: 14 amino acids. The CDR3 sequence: CASSLSTGQGWQFF. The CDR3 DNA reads TGTGCCAGCAGTTTATCGACAGGACAGGGATGGCAGTTCTTC.

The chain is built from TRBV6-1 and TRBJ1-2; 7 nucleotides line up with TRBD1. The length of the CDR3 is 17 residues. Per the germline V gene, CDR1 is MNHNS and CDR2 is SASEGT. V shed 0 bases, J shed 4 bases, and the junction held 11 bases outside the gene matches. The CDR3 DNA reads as TGTGCCAGCAGTGAAGCTCTCGAGGGGGCGCGGGGCTATGGCTACACCTTC. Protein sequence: CASSEALEGARGYGYTF.

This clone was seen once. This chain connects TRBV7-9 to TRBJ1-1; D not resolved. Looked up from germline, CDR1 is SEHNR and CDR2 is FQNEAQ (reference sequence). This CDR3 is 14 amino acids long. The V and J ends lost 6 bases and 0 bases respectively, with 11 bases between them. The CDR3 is CASSPLRMNTEAFF. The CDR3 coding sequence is TGTGCCAGCAGTCCCTTGAGGATGAACACTGAAGCTTTCTTT.

CDR3 in DNA: TGCGCCAGCAGTCCCCGAGAGTCCTCAAAAGACACAGATACGCAGTATTTT. Translated, it gives CASSPRESSKDTDTQYF. The chain links TRBV23-1 to TRBJ2-3; D gene ambiguous. TRBV23-1 is sorted into the ORF group, with uncertain function. With 4 bases removed from V and 2 bases from J, the gap between germline ends came to 19 bases. The CDR3 totals 17 residues.

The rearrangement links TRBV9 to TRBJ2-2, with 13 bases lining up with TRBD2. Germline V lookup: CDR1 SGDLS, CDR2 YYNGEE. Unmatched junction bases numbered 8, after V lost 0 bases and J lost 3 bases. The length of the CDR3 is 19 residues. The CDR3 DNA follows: TGTGCCAGCAGCGTAGAGGGGACTAGCGGGGCGCCCTACACCGGGGAGCTGTTTTTT. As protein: CASSVEGTSGAPYTGELFF.

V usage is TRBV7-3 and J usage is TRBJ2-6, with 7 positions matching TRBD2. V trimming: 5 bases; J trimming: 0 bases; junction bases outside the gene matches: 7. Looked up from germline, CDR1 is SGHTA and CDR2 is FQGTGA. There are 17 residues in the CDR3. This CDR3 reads CASSPSGTRSGANVLTF. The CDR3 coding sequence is TGTGCCAGCAGCCCGAGCGGGACCCGCTCTGGGGCCAACGTCCTGACTTTC. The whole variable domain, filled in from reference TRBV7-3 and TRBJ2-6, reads GAGVSQTPSNKVTEKGKYVELRCDPISGHTALYWYRQSLGQGPEFLIYFQGTGAADDSGLPNDRFFAVRPEGSVSTLKIQRTERGDSAVYLCASSPSGTRSGANVLTFGAGSRLTVL.

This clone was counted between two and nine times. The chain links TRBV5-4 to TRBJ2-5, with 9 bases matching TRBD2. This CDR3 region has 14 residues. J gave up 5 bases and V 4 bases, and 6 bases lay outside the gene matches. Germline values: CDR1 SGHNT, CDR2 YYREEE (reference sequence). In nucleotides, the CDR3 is TGTGCCAGCAGCGCGGGACTAGCTATGGAGACCCAGTACTTC. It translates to CASSAGLAMETQYF.

The CDR3 is CSVEADRQGRGYTF. The CDR3 DNA reads TGCAGCGTTGAAGCCGATAGACAGGGACGCGGCTACACCTTC. This sequence joins TRBV29-1 and TRBJ1-2; 7 positions agree with TRBD1. The CDR3 loop spans 14 amino acids. The germline CDR1 and CDR2 sequences are SQVTM and ANQGSEA. J lost 8 bases, V lost 1 base, and 10 bases had no gene match.

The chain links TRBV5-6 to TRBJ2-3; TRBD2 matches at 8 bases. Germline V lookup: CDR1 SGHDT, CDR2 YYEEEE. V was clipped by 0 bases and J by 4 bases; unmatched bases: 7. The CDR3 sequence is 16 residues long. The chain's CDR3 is CASSLVGAGAADTQYF. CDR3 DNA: TGTGCCAGCAGCTTGGTAGGAGCGGGGGCGGCAGATACGCAGTATTTT.

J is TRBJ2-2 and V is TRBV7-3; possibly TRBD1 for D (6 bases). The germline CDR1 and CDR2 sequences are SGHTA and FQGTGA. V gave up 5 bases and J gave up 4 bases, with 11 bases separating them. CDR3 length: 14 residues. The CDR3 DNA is TGTGCCAGCAGCCTGGGGGCCGGCACCGGGGAGCTGTTTTTT. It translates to CASSLGAGTGELFF. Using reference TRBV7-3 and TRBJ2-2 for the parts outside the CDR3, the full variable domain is GAGVSQTPSNKVTEKGKYVELRCDPISGHTALYWYRQSLGQGPEFLIYFQGTGAADDSGLPNDRFFAVRPEGSVSTLKIQRTERGDSAVYLCASSLGAGTGELFFGEGSRLTVL.

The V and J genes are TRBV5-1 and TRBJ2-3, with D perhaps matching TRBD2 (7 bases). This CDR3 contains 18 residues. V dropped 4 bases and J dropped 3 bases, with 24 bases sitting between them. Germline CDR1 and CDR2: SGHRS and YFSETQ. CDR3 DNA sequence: TGCGCCAGCAGCCCATCCCCTCGGGGGGCCGGTAGTACAGATACGCAGTATTTT. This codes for CASSPSPRGAGSTDTQYF.

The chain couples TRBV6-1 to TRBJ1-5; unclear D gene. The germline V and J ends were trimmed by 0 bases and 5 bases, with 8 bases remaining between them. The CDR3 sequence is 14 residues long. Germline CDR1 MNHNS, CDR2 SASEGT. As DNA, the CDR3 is TGTGCCAGCAGTGAAGCGGCGGGGTATCAGCCCCAGCATTTT. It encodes CASSEAAGYQPQHF.

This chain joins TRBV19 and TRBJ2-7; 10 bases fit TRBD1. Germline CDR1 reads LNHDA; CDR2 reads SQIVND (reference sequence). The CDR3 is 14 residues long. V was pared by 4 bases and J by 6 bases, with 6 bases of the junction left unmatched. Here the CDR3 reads CASSNRDRGGEQYF. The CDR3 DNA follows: TGTGCCAGTAGTAACCGGGACAGGGGTGGCGAGCAGTACTTC.

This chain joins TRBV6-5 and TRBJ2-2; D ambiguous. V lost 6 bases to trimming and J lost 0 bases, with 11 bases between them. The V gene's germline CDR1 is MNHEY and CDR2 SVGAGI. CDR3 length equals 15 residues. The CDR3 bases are TGTGCCAGCAGCGCCTTATCTACGAACACCGGGGAGCTGTTTTTT. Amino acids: CASSALSTNTGELFF.

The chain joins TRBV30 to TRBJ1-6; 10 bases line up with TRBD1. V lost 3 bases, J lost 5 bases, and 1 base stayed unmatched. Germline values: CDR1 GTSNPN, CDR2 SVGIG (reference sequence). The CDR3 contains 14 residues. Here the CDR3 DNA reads TGTGCCTGGAGGGGGACAGGGGATAATTCACCCCTCCACTTT. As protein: CAWRGTGDNSPLHF.

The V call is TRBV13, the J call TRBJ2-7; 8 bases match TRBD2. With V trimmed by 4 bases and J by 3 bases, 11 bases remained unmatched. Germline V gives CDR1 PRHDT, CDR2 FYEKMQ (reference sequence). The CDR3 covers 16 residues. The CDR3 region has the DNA TGTGCCAGCAGCTCCACCCCGGGGGGGTTCTACTACGAGCAGTACTTC. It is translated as CASSSTPGGFYYEQYF.

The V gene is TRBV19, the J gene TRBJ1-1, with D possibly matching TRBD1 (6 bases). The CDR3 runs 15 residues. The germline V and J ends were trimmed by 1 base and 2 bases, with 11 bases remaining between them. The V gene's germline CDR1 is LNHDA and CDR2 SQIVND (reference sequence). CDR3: CASSIVPTGNTEAFF. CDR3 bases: TGTGCCAGTAGTATAGTCCCGACAGGTAACACTGAAGCTTTCTTT.

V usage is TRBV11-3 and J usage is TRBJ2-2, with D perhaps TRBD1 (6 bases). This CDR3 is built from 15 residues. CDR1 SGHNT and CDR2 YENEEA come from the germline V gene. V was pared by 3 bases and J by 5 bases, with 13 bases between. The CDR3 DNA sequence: TGTGCCAGCAGCTTCGTTGGGGGCGCGACCGGGGAGCTGTTTTTT. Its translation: CASSFVGGATGELFF.

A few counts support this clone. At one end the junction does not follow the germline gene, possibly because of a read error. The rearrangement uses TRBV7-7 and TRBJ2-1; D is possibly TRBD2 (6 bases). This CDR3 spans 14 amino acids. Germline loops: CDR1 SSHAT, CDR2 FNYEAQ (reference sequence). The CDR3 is CASSLEAGSNEQFF. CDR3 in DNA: TGTGCTAGCAGCTTAGAGGCGGGGAGTAATGAGCAGTTCTTC.

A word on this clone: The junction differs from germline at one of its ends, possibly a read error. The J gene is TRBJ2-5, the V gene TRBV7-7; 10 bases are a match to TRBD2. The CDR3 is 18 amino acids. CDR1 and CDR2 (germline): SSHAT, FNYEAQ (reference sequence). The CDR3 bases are TGTGCTAGCAGCTTAGAGTTAGCGGGGGGAAAGGAGCAAGAGACCCAGTACTTC. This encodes CASSLELAGGKEQETQYF.

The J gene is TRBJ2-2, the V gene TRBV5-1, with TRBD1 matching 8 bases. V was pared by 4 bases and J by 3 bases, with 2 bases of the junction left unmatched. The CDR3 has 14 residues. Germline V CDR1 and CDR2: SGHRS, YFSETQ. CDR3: CASSTTGDTGELFF. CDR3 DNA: TGCGCCAGCAGCACGACAGGGGACACCGGGGAGCTGTTTTTT.

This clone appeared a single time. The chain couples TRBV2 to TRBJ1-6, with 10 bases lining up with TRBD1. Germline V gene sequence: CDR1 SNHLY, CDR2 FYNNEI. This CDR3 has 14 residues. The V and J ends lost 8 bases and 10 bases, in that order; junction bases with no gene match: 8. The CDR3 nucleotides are TGTGCCAGCGCCCGGGACAGGGGAGGGTCACCCCTCCACTTT. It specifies CASARDRGGSPLHF.

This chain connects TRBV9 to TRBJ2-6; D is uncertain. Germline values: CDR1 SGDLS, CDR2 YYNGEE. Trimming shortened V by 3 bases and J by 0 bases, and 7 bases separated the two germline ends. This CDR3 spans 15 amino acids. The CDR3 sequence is CASSALSSGANVLTF. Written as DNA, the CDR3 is TGTGCCAGCAGCGCCCTCAGCTCTGGGGCCAACGTCCTGACTTTC.

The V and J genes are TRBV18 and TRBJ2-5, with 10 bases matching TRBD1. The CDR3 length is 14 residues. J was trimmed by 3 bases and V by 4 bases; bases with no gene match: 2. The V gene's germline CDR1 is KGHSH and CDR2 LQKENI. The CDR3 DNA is TGTGCCAGCTCACAGGGGACAGGGGAAGAGACCCAGTACTTC. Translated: CASSQGTGEETQYF.

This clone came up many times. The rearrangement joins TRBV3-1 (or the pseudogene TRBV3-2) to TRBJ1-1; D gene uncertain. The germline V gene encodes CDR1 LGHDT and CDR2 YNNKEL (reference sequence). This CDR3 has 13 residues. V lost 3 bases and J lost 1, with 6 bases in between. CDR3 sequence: CASSHRGNTEAFF. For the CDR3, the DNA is TGTGCCAGCAGCCACCGAGGGAACACTGAAGCTTTCTTT.

The CDR3 DNA follows: TGTGCCAGCAGTTACCCCCCCGGCAGGTCCTACGAGCAGTACTTC. Translated, it gives CASSYPPGRSYEQYF. The chain carries TRBV6-2 or TRBV6-3 and TRBJ2-7, with D unclear. The CDR3 loop spans 15 amino acids. Trimming left V 2 bases short and J 1 base short, with 12 bases between. CDR1 and CDR2 (germline): MNHEY, SVGEGT.